The 8 T cell receptor beta chains below come from one sample, sequenced in a study of prognosis after radiotherapy for stage I lung cancer. Multiplex PCR in two rounds served to amplify TCR beta CDR3 from genomic DNA. TRBV and TRBJ genes each had their own specific primers in first-round PCR. TCRdb ran MiXCR on the multiplex PCR reads and lists one entry per CDR3 protein. The data show some 35,000 distinct CDR3 sequences, roughly a third seen once. Source: PBMCs, taken before or after stereotactic body radiation therapy (not recorded which). The receptors come from a donor over 45 with non-small cell lung cancer.

The sample holds one count of this clonotype. The V call is TRBV29-1, the J call TRBJ2-3, with D possibly TRBD2 on 5 matching bases. The V end was cut by 0 bases, the J end by 4 bases, with 11 bases between. The CDR3 runs to 14 residues. Germline CDR1 reads SQVTM; CDR2 reads ANQGSEA. The CDR3: CSVEERVAPDTQYF. As DNA, the CDR3 is TGCAGCGTTGAAGAGCGGGTTGCTCCAGATACGCAGTATTTT.

Details on this clonotype: A single base separates this from a much larger clone, so it may be a read error. The V call is TRBV5-6, the J call TRBJ2-3, with no clear D. V lost 3 bases and J lost 7, with 12 bases in between. CDR1 SGHDT and CDR2 YYEEEE come from the germline V gene. CDR3 length equals 13 residues. The CDR3 DNA reads as TGTGCCAGCAGCTCTGAGGTAGGGTATACGCAGTATTTT. Translation gives CASSSEVGYTQYF.

The chain recombines TRBV7-2 with TRBJ1-4; D is undetermined. Per the germline V gene, CDR1 is SGHTA and CDR2 is FQGNSA. This CDR3 is 16 amino acids long. The V end lost 7 bases, the J end lost 2 bases, and 17 bases lay between the germline ends. CDR3 amino acids: CASIQTVGLTNEKLFF. The CDR3 coding sequence is TGTGCCAGCATCCAGACCGTGGGTCTGACTAATGAAAAACTGTTTTTT.

This clonotype was recorded at least ten times. The rearrangement uses TRBV5-1 and TRBJ1-1; D ambiguous. V lost 4 bases to trimming and J lost 6 bases, with 19 bases between them. CDR1 and CDR2 (germline): SGHRS, YFSETQ. This CDR3 has 15 residues. The CDR3 bases are TGCGCCAGCAGCCCAGATGGACGCGGGGAGGCTGAAGCTTTCTTT. It yields the protein CASSPDGRGEAEAFF.

This clonotype was recorded at least ten times. The rearrangement links TRBV28 to TRBJ2-3, with 7 bases fitting TRBD2. CDR3 length equals 16 residues. CDR1 MDHEN and CDR2 SYDVKM come from the germline V gene. With 6 bases clipped from V and 5 bases from J, the junction kept 14 bases outside the gene matches. Written as DNA, the CDR3 is TGTGCCAGCAGCCCAATGGGGGGGGTGGTCGTAGATACGCAGTATTTT. As protein: CASSPMGGVVVDTQYF.

This clonotype is termed medium-sized. The chain uses TRBV6-1 and TRBJ2-2; 9 bases are a match to TRBD2. CDR1 and CDR2 from the germline V gene are MNHNS and SASEGT. The CDR3 has 15 residues. With V trimmed by 8 bases and J by 5 bases, 9 bases remained unmatched. The CDR3 loop reads CASATLAGYTGELFF. CDR3 nucleotides: TGTGCCAGCGCGACGCTAGCGGGATATACCGGGGAGCTGTTTTTT.

This clonotype was recorded at least ten times. The junction shows a germline mismatch at one end, possibly a read error. CDR3 DNA: TGCGCCAGCAGCTTGGCACAGGGATACACTGAGCAGTTCTTC. It yields the protein CASSLAQGYTEQFF. J is TRBJ2-1 and V is TRBV5-1, with D possibly being TRBD1 (6 bases). The CDR3 covers 14 residues. Germline V gene sequence: CDR1 SGHRS, CDR2 YFSETQ.

Notes on this clonotype: This may be a read error, as it is one base from a much larger clone. Lacking the conserved final phenylalanine or tryptophan, this CDR3 likely reflects a read error. CDR3 in DNA: TGTGCCTGGAGTGTACGGGAGACCCAGTACTTA. Amino acid sequence: CAWSVRETQYL. The V call is TRBV30, the J call TRBJ2-5; D is undetermined. Trimming took off 0 bases at V and 5 bases at J, with 4 bases between the two ends. The germline gives CDR1 GTSNPN, CDR2 SVGIG (reference sequence). The CDR3 has 11 amino acids.